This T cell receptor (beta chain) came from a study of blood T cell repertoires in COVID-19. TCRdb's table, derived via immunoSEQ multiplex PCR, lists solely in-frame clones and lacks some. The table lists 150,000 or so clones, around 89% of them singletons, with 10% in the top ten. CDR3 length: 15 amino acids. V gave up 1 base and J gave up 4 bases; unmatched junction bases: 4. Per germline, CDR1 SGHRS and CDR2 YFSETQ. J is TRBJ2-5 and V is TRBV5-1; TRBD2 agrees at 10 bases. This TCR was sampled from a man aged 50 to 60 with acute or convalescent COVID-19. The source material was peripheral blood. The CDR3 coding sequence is TGCGCCAGCAGCTTGCTAGCGGGAGTCCGAGAGACCCAGTACTTC. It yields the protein CASSLLAGVRETQYF.